Each of the 9 T cell receptor beta chains below was sequenced from the same sample in a study of T cell repertoires in cytomegalovirus infection. TCRdb analysed the reads with MiXCR anew, one entry per CDR3 protein. Of under 600,000 distinct CDR3 sequences detected, 16% appear once; the ten largest clones hold about 24%. The sequencing sample was made of CD8+ T cells from PBMCs. These receptors were obtained from a human donor in good health (CMV status not recorded). Some clones in this sample may be carry-over from other donors' samples.

V gene TRBV20-1 combines with J gene TRBJ2-1; 11 bases agree with TRBD2. CDR3 length: 17 residues. V lost 3 bases, J lost 7 bases, and 14 bases stayed unmatched. The germline CDR1 and CDR2 sequences are DFQATT and SNEGSKA (reference sequence). CDR3 bases: TGCAGTGCTAGGGACGGGAGTACTAGCGGGAGTAAGAATGAGCAGTTCTTC. It is translated as CSARDGSTSGSKNEQFF.

About this clonotype itself: Being one base from a much bigger clone, this may be a read error. This sequence joins TRBV6-5 and TRBJ2-1; 8 positions agree with TRBD1. The CDR3 contains 15 residues. Germline V lookup: CDR1 MNHEY, CDR2 SVGAGI. The CDR3 reads CASSPRDRTYNGQFF. In DNA, the CDR3 is TGTGCCAGCAGTCCCCGGGACAGGACCTACAATGGGCAGTTCTTC.

In its sample, this clonotype was seen once. An end of the junction does not agree with germline; a read error may underlie this. J is TRBJ2-5 and V is TRBV2; 7 nucleotides align to TRBD1. The CDR3 contains 12 residues. The germline V gene encodes CDR1 SNHLY and CDR2 FYNNEI. The CDR3 loop reads CASQGDQGTQYF. The CDR3 bases are TGTGCCAGCCAGGGGGACCAAGGGACCCAGTACTTC. The full variable domain, with the rest looked up from reference TRBV2 and TRBJ2-5, is EPEVTQTPSHQVTQMGQEVILRCVPISNHLYFYWYRQILGQKVEFLVSFYNNEISEKSEIFDDQFSVERPDGSNFTLKIRSTKLEDSAMYFCASQGDQGTQYFGPGTRLLVL.

As for this clonotype: The conserved phenylalanine or tryptophan is not found at the CDR3 terminus, so this likely reflects a read error. The V and J genes are TRBV6-1 and TRBJ2-1; 9 bases match TRBD1. The CDR3 covers 16 residues. V trimming: 4 bases; J trimming: 6 bases; junction bases outside the gene matches: 10. Germline V gives CDR1 MNHNS, CDR2 SASEGT. The CDR3 bases are TGTGCCAGCAGTGGAGCCACCGGGACAGGGCTCAATGAGCAGTTCTTA. Translation gives CASSGATGTGLNEQFL.

This clonotype was seen a single time. This may arise from a read error, as a much more abundant clone is one base away. This chain joins TRBV5-6 and TRBJ2-1; D possibly matches TRBD1 or TRBD2 (6 bases each). The CDR3 has 13 residues. Germline CDR1 reads SGHDT; CDR2 reads YYEEEE. Trimming shortened V by 1 base and J by 12 bases, and 14 bases separated the two germline ends. In DNA, the CDR3 is TGTGCCAGCAGCTTGAGGGGGGATAGTGTGCAGTTCTTC. As protein: CASSLRGDSVQFF.

Ten or more counts support this clonotype. CDR3 bases: TGTGCCAGCAGCCCTAAGTCCAGGCGGGGGCTAGCGGTCTACGAGCAGTACTTC. Translating it yields CASSPKSRRGLAVYEQYF. The V and J genes are TRBV7-6 and TRBJ2-7, with D tentatively TRBD2 (7 bases). The CDR3 totals 18 residues. Trimming took 5 bases from V and 3 from J, leaving 26 bases between them. Germline CDR1 and CDR2: SGHVS and FNYEAQ.

CDR3 sequence: CASSLPRQEVYEQYF. CDR3 DNA sequence: TGTGCCAGCAGCTTACCGAGGCAGGAGGTCTACGAGCAGTACTTC. The chain has TRBV5-6 and TRBJ2-7, with a weak D call TRBD2 (5 bases). This CDR3 is built from 15 residues. The ends were cut back, 2 bases at V and 3 bases at J, with 15 bases in the middle. Germline CDR1 and CDR2: SGHDT and YYEEEE.

The V call is TRBV6-2 or TRBV6-3, the J call TRBJ2-3, with 9 bases lining up with TRBD2. The V and J ends lost 0 bases and 5 bases, in that order; junction bases with no gene match: 6. Germline V lookup: CDR1 MNHEY, CDR2 SVGEGT. The CDR3 sequence is 16 residues long. The CDR3 reads CASSYSQREEVDTQYF. The CDR3 nucleotides read TGTGCCAGCAGTTACTCACAGCGGGAGGAGGTAGATACGCAGTATTTT.

The J gene is TRBJ2-7, the V gene TRBV2; the match to TRBD1 covers 8 bases. In germline, CDR1 is SNHLY, CDR2 FYNNEI. The V gene end was trimmed by 7 bases and the J gene end by 3 bases; junction bases not matched to a gene: 11. The length of the CDR3 is 15 residues. CDR3 sequence (DNA): TGTGCCAGCAATACGGCTAGGACAGGGCACTACGAGCAGTACTTC. Translated, it gives CASNTARTGHYEQYF.